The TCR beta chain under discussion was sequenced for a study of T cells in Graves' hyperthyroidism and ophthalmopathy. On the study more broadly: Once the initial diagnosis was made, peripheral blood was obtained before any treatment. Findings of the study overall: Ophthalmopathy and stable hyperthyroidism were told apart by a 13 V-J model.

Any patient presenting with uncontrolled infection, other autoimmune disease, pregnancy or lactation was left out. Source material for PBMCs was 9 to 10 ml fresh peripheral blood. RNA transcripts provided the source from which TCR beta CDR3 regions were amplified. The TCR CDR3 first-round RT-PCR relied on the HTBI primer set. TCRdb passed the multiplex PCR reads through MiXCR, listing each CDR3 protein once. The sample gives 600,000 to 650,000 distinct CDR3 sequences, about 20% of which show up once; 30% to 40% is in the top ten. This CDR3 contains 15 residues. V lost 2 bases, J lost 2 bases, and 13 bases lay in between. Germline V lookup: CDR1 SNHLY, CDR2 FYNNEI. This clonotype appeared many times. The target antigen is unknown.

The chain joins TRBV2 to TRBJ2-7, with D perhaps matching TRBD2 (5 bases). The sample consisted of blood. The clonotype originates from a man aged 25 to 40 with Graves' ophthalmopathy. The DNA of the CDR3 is TGTGCCAGCAGTGAAAATGCGGGTCCTCCCTACGAGCAGTACTTC. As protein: CASSENAGPPYEQYF.